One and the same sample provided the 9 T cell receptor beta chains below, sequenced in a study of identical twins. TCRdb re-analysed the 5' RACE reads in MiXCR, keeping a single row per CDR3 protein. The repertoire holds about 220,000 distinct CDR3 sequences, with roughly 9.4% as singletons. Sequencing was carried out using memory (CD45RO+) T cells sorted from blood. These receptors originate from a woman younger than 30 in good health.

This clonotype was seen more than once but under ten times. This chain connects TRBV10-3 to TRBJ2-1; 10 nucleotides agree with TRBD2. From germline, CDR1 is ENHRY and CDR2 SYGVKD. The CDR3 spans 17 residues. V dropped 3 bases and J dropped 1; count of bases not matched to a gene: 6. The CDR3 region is CAISDKGAGGSYNEQFF. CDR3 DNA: TGTGCCATCAGTGATAAAGGAGCGGGAGGGTCCTACAATGAGCAGTTCTTC.

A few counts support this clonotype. The CDR3 nucleotides read TGTGCCAGCAGTGATCCTAGCGGCCATAGCACAGATACGCAGTATTTT. This codes for CASSDPSGHSTDTQYF. V and J are TRBV25-1 and TRBJ2-3, with 7 bases fitting TRBD2. V shed 3 bases, J shed 0 bases, and the junction held 6 bases outside the gene matches. The CDR3 totals 16 residues. The V gene's germline CDR1 is MGHDK and CDR2 SYGVNS.

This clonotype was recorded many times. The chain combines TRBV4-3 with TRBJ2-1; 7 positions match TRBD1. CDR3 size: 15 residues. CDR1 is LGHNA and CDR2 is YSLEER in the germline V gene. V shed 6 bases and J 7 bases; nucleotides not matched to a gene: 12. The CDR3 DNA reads TGCGCCAGCAGACCAGACAGGGTCTTCCCAAATGAGCAGTTCTTC. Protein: CASRPDRVFPNEQFF.

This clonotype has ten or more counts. CDR3 region: CSAHGGEKLFF. CDR3 bases: TGCAGTGCGCACGGTGGGGAAAAACTGTTTTTT. V and J are TRBV20-1 and TRBJ1-4; D unresolved. Germline CDR1 DFQATT, CDR2 SNEGSKA (reference sequence). Between the trimmed V and J ends, which lost 6 bases and 8 bases, there was a span of 10 bases. The CDR3 is 11 residues long.

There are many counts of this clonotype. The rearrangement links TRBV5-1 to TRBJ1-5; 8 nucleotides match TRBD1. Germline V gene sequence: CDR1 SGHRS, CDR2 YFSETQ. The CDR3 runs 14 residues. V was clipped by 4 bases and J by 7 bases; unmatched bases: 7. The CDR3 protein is CASSTGQGRQPQHF. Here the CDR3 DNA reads TGCGCCAGCAGCACAGGACAGGGTCGACAGCCCCAGCATTTT.

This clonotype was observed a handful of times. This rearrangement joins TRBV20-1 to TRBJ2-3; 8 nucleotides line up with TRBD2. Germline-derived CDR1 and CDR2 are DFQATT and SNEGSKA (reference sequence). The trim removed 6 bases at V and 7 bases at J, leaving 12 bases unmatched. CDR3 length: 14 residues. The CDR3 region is CSAPGLGALNTQYF. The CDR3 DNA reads TGCAGTGCCCCGGGACTAGGAGCTTTAAATACGCAGTATTTT.

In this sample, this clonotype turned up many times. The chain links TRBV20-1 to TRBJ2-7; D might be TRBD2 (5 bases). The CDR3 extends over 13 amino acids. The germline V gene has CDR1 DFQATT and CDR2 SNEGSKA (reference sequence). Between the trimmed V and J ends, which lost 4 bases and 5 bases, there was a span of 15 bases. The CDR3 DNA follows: TGCAGTGCTACCGACCCCGGAGGACACGAGCAGTACTTC. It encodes CSATDPGGHEQYF.

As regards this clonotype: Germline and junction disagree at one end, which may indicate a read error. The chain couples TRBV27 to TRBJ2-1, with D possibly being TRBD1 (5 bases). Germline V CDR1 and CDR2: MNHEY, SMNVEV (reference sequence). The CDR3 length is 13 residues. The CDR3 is CASSLSAVWGLIF. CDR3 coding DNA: TGTGCCAGCAGTTTATCCGCGGTTTGGGGCCTGATCTTC.

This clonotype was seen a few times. The CDR3 is CASSAGQGHYGYTF. CDR3 coding DNA: TGCGCCAGCAGTGCGGGACAGGGGCACTATGGCTACACCTTC. The V gene is TRBV10-2, the J gene TRBJ1-2, with 10 positions matching TRBD1. V trimming: 4 bases; J trimming: 3 bases; junction bases outside the gene matches: 2. CDR1 and CDR2 from the germline V gene are WSHSY and SAAADI. The CDR3 is 14 residues long.